The 9 T cell receptor beta chains reported below all come from one sample, sequenced in a study of blood T cell repertoires in COVID-19. TCRdb's table, derived via immunoSEQ multiplex PCR, lists solely in-frame clones and lacks some. This table has approximately 210,000 clones, more than 70% appearing once. The sequencing sample was made of PBMCs or T cells enriched from blood (not recorded which). Receptors originate from a woman aged 18-30 years who had recovered from COVID-19.

The V gene is TRBV29-1, the J gene TRBJ2-1, with D uncertain. CDR1 is SQVTM and CDR2 is ANQGSEA in the germline V gene. The V and J ends lost 4 bases and 7 bases respectively, with 5 bases between them. The CDR3 extends over 10 amino acids. CDR3 amino acids: CSVGGNEQFF. The CDR3 DNA sequence: TGCAGCGTTGGAGGTAATGAGCAGTTCTTC.

The V and J genes are TRBV5-6 and TRBJ1-2; TRBD1 aligns across 9 bases. Trimming removed 2 bases from V and 8 bases from J; junction bases left unmatched: 10. The CDR3 has 15 residues. Germline-derived CDR1 and CDR2 are SGHDT and YYEEEE. Written as DNA, the CDR3 is TGTGCCAGCAGCTTTACAGGGGGCGCGCGTGTGGGCTACACCTTC. This sequence encodes CASSFTGGARVGYTF.

This chain uses TRBV11-2 with TRBJ2-7; the match to TRBD1 covers 10 bases. Germline V gene sequence: CDR1 SGHAT, CDR2 FQNNGV. There are 15 residues in the CDR3. Trimming cost V 5 bases and J 2 bases; bases outside gene matches: 6. CDR3 in DNA: TGTGCCAGCAGCACCCGGACAGGGGGGACCTACGAGCAGTACTTC. Its protein is CASSTRTGGTYEQYF.

The rearrangement joins TRBV29-1 to TRBJ2-5, with 8 bases matching TRBD1. V was clipped by 7 bases and J by 5 bases; unmatched bases: 9. Germline CDR1 reads SQVTM; CDR2 reads ANQGSEA. The CDR3 sequence is 13 residues long. The CDR3 is CSAEQGAGETQYF. The CDR3 region has the DNA TGCAGCGCCGAGCAGGGGGCAGGGGAGACCCAGTACTTC.

The V call is TRBV3-1 (or the pseudogene TRBV3-2), the J call TRBJ2-7; TRBD2 matches 8 bases. V lost 4 bases, J lost 2 bases, and 7 bases stayed unmatched. The CDR3 spans 15 residues. The V gene's germline CDR1 is LGHDT and CDR2 YNNKEL (reference sequence). The CDR3 nucleotides are TGTGCCAGCAGCCCTTCCGGGGGGGGTGCCTACGAGCAGTACTTC. Protein sequence: CASSPSGGGAYEQYF.

This rearrangement joins TRBV27 to TRBJ2-7; D call uncertain. V shed 5 bases and J shed 2 bases, with 10 bases lying between them. CDR1 is MNHEY, CDR2 SMNVEV, per germline (reference sequence). The CDR3 has 13 amino acids. For the CDR3, the DNA is TGTGCCAGCAGTCCGAGACACCCCTACGAGCAGTACTTC. Protein: CASSPRHPYEQYF.

The chain carries TRBV10-3 and TRBJ2-1; 7 bases line up with TRBD1. V shed 11 bases, J shed 6 bases, and the junction held 13 bases outside the gene matches. The CDR3 spans 14 residues. CDR1 and CDR2 (germline): ENHRY, SYGVKD. The CDR3: CAAKGQIPSNEQFF. CDR3 nucleotides: TGTGCCGCGAAGGGACAGATCCCCTCCAATGAGCAGTTCTTC.

This clone was observed a single time. The chain couples TRBV5-5 to TRBJ2-7, with D possibly matching TRBD1 (7 bases). Germline V gene sequence: CDR1 SGHKS, CDR2 YYEKEE (reference sequence). Trimming stripped 7 bases from V and 7 bases from J, with 15 bases between. The CDR3 has 12 amino acids. The CDR3 bases are TGTGCCAGCGAAAAGACAGGGAGGGAGCAGTACTTC. It encodes CASEKTGREQYF.

This clone was seen only once. The chain couples TRBV5-8 to TRBJ1-5; 10 nucleotides match TRBD1. The J segment lost 4 bases and the V segment lost 5 bases, leaving 6 bases of the junction unmatched. Germline CDR1 is SGHTS and CDR2 is YDEGEE. This CDR3 spans 15 amino acids. Written as DNA, the CDR3 is TGTGCCAGCAGACTTAGGACAGGGGGAAATCAGCCCCAGCATTTT. Translated, it gives CASRLRTGGNQPQHF. The full variable domain, rest sourced from reference TRBV5-8 and TRBJ1-5, is EAGVTQSPTHLIKTRGQQATLRCSPISGHTSVYWYQQALGLGLQFLLWYDEGEERNRGNFPPRFSGRQFPNYSSELNVNALELEDSALYLCASRLRTGGNQPQHFGDGTRLSIL.